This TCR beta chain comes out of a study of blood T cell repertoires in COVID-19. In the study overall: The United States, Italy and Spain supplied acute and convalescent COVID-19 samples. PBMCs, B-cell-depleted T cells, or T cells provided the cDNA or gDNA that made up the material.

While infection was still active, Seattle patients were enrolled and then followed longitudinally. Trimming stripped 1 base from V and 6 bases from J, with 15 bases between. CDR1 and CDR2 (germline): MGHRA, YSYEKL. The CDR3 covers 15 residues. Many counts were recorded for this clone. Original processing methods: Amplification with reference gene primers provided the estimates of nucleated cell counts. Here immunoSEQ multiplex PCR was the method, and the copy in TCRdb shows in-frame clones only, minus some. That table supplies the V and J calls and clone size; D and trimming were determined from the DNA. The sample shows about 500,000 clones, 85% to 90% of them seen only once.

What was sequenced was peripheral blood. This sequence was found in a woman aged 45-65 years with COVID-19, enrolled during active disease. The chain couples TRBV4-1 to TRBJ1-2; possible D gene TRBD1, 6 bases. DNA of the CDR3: TGCGCCAGCAGCCAAGGAGCCGCCCACAGGGATGGCTACACCTTC. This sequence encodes CASSQGAAHRDGYTF.